This T cell receptor (beta chain) was recorded in a study of Ad26.COV2.S vaccination and SARS-CoV-2 variants. Treatment noted: some 20 received Ad26.COV2.S at low or high dose, single or two shots; about 5 received placebo; per-sample allocation not given. Sampling was performed 63 days after the first vaccine or placebo injection. A Boston adult aged 18-55 years was the donor. The protocol was immunoSEQ multiplex PCR, while the TCRdb copy is restricted to in-frame clones and leaves out a portion. The sample has roughly 420,000 clones, approximately 88% seen once. Regarding this clone: Its specificity is not known.

In germline, CDR1 is SGDLS, CDR2 YYNGEE. V dropped 0 bases and J dropped 3; count of bases not matched to a gene: 10. The CDR3 has 17 amino acids. Study-wide results and caveats: The TCR breadth and depth analyses may have produced an underestimate of total T cell responses.

The TCR was taken from a person aged 18-65 years who received the Ad26.COV2.S COVID-19 vaccine or a placebo. The source was peripheral blood, collected in a trial of Ad26.COV2.S vaccine versus placebo. The genes are TRBV9 and TRBJ1-2; TRBD1 agrees at 8 bases. CDR3 sequence: CASSVAFGQGGHYGYTF. The CDR3 DNA follows: TGTGCCAGCAGCGTAGCATTCGGACAGGGCGGACACTATGGCTACACCTTC. Based on the CDR3 plus reference TRBV9 and TRBJ1-2, the full variable domain is DSGVTQTPKHLITATGQRVTLRCSPRSGDLSVYWYQQSLDQGLQFLIQYYNGEERAKGNILERFSAQQFPDLHSELNLSSLELGDSALYFCASSVAFGQGGHYGYTFGSGTRLTVV.